This TCR beta chain was identified in a study of response to subunit inactivated influenza vaccine. The study's findings and limits: There was a suggestion from the authors that each seasonal influenza vaccination recruits few new T cells.

Details on this clonotype: As yet, its antigen is unknown.

TCRdb analysed the RT-PCR reads with MiXCR anew, one entry per CDR3 protein. The sample holds almost 250,000 distinct CDR3 sequences, 9% to 15% seen once. The receptor comes from a man in his forties or fifties who received an inactivated influenza vaccine. The specimen comprised non-naive T cells sorted from PBMCs, sampled 14 to 15 days before vaccination.

This CDR3 reads CASSLGIQVINEQFF. The CDR3 DNA is TGCGCCAGCAGCTTGGGGATCCAGGTGATTAATGAGCAGTTCTTC. The chain links TRBV5-1 to TRBJ2-1; D is unclear. Germline CDR1 SGHRS, CDR2 YFSETQ. V was pared by 0 bases and J by 7 bases, with 14 bases between. The CDR3 is 15 residues long.